The entry below describes one T cell receptor beta chain. Antigen specificity is unknown. Using immunoSEQ multiplex PCR, the repertoire was profiled, and TCRdb retains in-frame clones only, with some absent. The data hold about 110,000 clones, with 86% observed a single time. This sample is part of a study of T cell responses to AZD1222 COVID-19 vaccine. Study-wide context: Pooled together were second doses at about 4 or about 12 weeks. Broader study findings: No repertoire was sampled before or during the peak T cell response, only after it. Possibly, clonal diversity was underestimated; donors were largely white British and included more females. Only 6 or 7 people who got AZD1222 tested seropositive at baseline.

The V gene's germline CDR1 is LGHDT and CDR2 YNNKEL (reference sequence). V lost 1 base to trimming and J lost 0 bases, with 7 bases between them. This CDR3 comprises 15 residues. The chain is built from TRBV3-1 (or the pseudogene TRBV3-2) and TRBJ1-5; D is ambiguous. This material consisted of peripheral blood, taken on day 0 of AZD1222 vaccination. The clonotype originates from an adult in good health. Here the CDR3 DNA reads TGTGCCAGCAGCCAAGGGGTCCTTAGCAATCAGCCCCAGCATTTT. It yields the protein CASSQGVLSNQPQHF.